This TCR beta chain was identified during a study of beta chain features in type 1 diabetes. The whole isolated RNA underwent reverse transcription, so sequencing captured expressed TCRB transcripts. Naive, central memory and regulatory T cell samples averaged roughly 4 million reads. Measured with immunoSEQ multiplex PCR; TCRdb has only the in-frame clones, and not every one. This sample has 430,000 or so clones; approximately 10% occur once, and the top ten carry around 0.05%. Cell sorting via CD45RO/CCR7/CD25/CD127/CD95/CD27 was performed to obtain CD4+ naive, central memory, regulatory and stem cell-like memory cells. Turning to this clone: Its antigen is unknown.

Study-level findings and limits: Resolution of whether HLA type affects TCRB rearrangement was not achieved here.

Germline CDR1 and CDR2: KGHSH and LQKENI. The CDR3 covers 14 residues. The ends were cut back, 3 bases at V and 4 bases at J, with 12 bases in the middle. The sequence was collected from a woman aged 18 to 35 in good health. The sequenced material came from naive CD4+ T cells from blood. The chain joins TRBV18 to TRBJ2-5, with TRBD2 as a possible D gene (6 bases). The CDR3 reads CASSPLRAGETQYF. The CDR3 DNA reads TGTGCCAGCTCACCCCTTCGAGCGGGAGAGACCCAGTACTTC.